This record concerns one T cell receptor beta chain sequence. Antigen specificity is unknown. The sample belongs to a study of cytomegalovirus exposure and HLA in healthy donors. Germline CDR1 and CDR2: SGHVS and FQNEAQ. V gave up 5 bases and J gave up 3 bases; unmatched junction bases: 13. The CDR3 contains 17 residues. Overall study results and limits: An analysis that was carried out later associated 17,000 or so TCR beta sequences with HLA alleles at 0.05 false discovery rate.

The PCR contained 60 Vbeta and 13 Jbeta primers. Sequencing was performed with immunoSEQ multiplex PCR; in TCRdb, only in-frame clones are kept and a portion is missing. This table holds 100,000 to 150,000 clones, around four fifths found once. The sequenced sample consisted of PBMCs. The sequence derives from a woman between 35 and 50 years old in good health and CMV-seropositive. The J gene is TRBJ1-5, the V gene TRBV7-8, with TRBD1 matching 7 bases. The CDR3 here is CASSLRQGGVPNQPQHF. CDR3 nucleotide sequence: TGTGCCAGCAGCCTGAGACAGGGTGGAGTTCCCAATCAGCCCCAGCATTTT.